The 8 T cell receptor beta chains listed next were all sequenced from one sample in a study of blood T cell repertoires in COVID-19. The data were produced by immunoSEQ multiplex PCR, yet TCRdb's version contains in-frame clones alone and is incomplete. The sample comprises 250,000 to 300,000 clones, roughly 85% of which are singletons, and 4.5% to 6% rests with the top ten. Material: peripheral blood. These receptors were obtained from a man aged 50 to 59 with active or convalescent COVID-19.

CDR3 sequence reads: CASSLGAEVYSPLHF. CDR3 nucleotide sequence: TGTGCCAGTAGCCTAGGGGCAGAAGTCTATTCACCCCTCCACTTT. This chain uses TRBV19 with TRBJ1-6; the D gene is possibly TRBD1 (5 bases). This CDR3 has 15 residues. Germline values: CDR1 LNHDA, CDR2 SQIVND (reference sequence). V lost 6 bases and J lost 8, with 17 bases in between.

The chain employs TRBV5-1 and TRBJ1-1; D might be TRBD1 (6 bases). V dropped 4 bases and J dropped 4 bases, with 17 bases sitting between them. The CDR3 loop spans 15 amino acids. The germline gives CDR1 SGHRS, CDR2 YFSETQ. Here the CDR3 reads CASSPRQDRGTEAFF. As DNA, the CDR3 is TGCGCCAGCAGCCCCCGACAGGACCGGGGCACTGAAGCTTTCTTT. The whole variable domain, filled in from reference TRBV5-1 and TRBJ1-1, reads KAGVTQTPRYLIKTRGQQVTLSCSPISGHRSVSWYQQTPGQGLQFLFEYFSETQRNKGNFPGRFSGRQFSNSRSEMNVSTLELGDSALYLCASSPRQDRGTEAFFGQGTRLTVV.

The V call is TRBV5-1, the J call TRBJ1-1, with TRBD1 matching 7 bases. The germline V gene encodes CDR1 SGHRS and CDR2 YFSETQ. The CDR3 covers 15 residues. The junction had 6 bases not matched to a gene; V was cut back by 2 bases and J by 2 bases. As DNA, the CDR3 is TGCGCCAGCAGCTTAAGGGGGCCCCAAAACACTGAAGCTTTCTTT. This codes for CASSLRGPQNTEAFF.

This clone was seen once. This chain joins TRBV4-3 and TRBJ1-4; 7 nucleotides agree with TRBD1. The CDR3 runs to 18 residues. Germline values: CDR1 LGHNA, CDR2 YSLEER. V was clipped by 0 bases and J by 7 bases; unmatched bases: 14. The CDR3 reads CASSQDRIAGGLAEKLFF. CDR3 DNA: TGCGCCAGCAGCCAAGATCGGATTGCAGGGGGATTGGCTGAAAAACTGTTTTTT.

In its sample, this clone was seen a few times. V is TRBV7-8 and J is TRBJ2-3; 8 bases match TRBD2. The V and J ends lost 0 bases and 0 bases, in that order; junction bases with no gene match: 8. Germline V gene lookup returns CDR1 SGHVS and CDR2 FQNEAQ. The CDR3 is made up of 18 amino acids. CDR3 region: CASSLAGGGRDSTDTQYF. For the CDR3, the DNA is TGTGCCAGCAGCTTAGCCGGGGGGGGCAGGGATAGCACAGATACGCAGTATTTT. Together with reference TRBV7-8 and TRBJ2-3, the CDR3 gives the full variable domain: GAGVSQSPRYKVAKRGQDVALRCDPISGHVSLFWYQQALGQGPEFLTYFQNEAQLDKSGLPSDRFFAERPEGSVSTLKIQRTQQEDSAVYLCASSLAGGGRDSTDTQYFGPGTRLTVL.

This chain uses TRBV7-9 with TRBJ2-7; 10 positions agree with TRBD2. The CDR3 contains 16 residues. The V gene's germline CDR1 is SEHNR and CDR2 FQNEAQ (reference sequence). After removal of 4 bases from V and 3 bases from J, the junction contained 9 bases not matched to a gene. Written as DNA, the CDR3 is TGTGCCAGCAGCTCAAGGACTAGCGGCAATCTCTACGAGCAGTACTTC. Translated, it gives CASSSRTSGNLYEQYF.

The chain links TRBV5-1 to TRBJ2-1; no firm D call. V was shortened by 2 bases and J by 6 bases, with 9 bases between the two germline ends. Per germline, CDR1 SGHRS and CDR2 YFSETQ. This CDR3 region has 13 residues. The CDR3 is CASSLSVGNEQFF. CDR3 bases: TGCGCCAGCAGCTTATCGGTTGGCAATGAGCAGTTCTTC.

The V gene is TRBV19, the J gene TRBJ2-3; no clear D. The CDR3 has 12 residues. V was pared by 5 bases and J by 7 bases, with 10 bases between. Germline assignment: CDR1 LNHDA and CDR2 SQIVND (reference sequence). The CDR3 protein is CASSDVGYTQYF. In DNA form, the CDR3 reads TGTGCCAGTAGTGACGTCGGGTATACGCAGTATTTT.